The rows below give T cell receptor beta chains drawn from one sample of a study of blood T cell repertoires in COVID-19. Clones were read by immunoSEQ multiplex PCR, and TCRdb kept only the in-frame ones, dropping some. This table has about 58,000 clones, about 80% appearing once. Input material: peripheral blood. The receptors stem from an elderly man with COVID-19, enrolled during active disease. The CDR3 runs from the conserved cysteine through the conserved F or W. A D gene is named only where the DNA matches it firmly. A clone size is listed for some rows: how often the clone was seen (once, few, many), or a class if it is expanded.

CDR3 protein,CDR3 DNA,V gene,clone size,J gene,D gene
CASSPRGGGNTEAFF,TGTGCCAGCAGTCCGCGGGGGGGTGGGAACACTGAAGCTTTCTTT,TRBV28,-,TRBJ1-1,-
CASSLDRGVSYEQYF,TGTGCCAGCAGCTTAGATCGCGGGGTCTCCTACGAGCAGTACTTC,TRBV11-2,once,TRBJ2-7,-
CASSLQGSPDFGQYF,TGTGCCAGCAGCTTACAGGGGTCTCCCGATTTCGGGCAGTACTTC,TRBV7-3,-,TRBJ2-7,-
CASTESWGNSNQPQHF,TGTGCCAGCACTGAATCTTGGGGCAATAGCAATCAGCCCCAGCATTTT,TRBV4-2,-,TRBJ1-5,-
CAWSAQFSNQPQHF,TGTGCCTGGAGTGCACAGTTTAGCAATCAGCCCCAGCATTTT,TRBV30,-,TRBJ1-5,-
CASSRGFYGYTF,TGTGCCAGCAGCAGGGGGTTCTATGGCTACACCTTC,TRBV7-2,-,TRBJ1-2,-
CASSPLGGGANTGELFF,TGTGCCAGCAGTCCGCTTGGCGGGGGGGCGAACACCGGGGAGCTGTTTTTT,TRBV27,-,TRBJ2-2,TRBD2
CASSISGGRGEQFF,TGTGCCAGCAGCATCTCAGGGGGCCGTGGTGAGCAGTTCTTC,TRBV7-9,-,TRBJ2-1,TRBD1
CASRIAGNQPQHF,TGTGCCAGCAGAATCGCGGGGAATCAGCCCCAGCATTTT,TRBV27,-,TRBJ1-5,-
CSAGQTGNEQFF,TGCAGCGCCGGACAGACGGGTAATGAGCAGTTCTTC,TRBV29-1,-,TRBJ2-1,-
CAISSRDRAMEAFF,TGTGCCATCAGTAGCCGGGACAGGGCAATGGAAGCTTTCTTT,TRBV10-3,-,TRBJ1-1,TRBD1
CASSPDRTMNTEAFF,TGTGCCAGCAGCCCGGACAGGACGATGAACACTGAAGCTTTCTTT,TRBV7-2,-,TRBJ1-1,TRBD1
CASSLGAQETQYF,TGTGCCAGCAGCTTGGGGGCTCAAGAGACCCAGTACTTC,TRBV5-6,-,TRBJ2-5,-
CASSPVGGQITDTQYF,TGTGCCAGCTCACCAGTGGGCGGACAAATCACAGATACGCAGTATTTT,TRBV18,-,TRBJ2-3,-
CASSPWTGEGDTQYF,TGCGCCAGCAGTCCCTGGACAGGGGAGGGAGATACGCAGTATTTT,TRBV10-1,-,TRBJ2-3,TRBD1
CASSLISGGDTDTQYF,TGCGCCAGCAGCTTGATATCCGGGGGAGATACAGATACGCAGTATTTT,TRBV5-1,-,TRBJ2-3,-
CASTPYSTDTQYF,TGTGCCAGCACCCCTTACAGCACCGATACGCAGTATTTT,TRBV9,-,TRBJ2-3,-
CASSSNGLAGGEQFF,TGCGCCAGCAGCTCAAACGGACTAGCGGGGGGTGAGCAGTTCTTC,TRBV5-1,-,TRBJ2-1,TRBD2
CASSFPTGQMNTEAFF,TGTGCCAGCAGCTTTCCGACGGGACAAATGAACACTGAGGCTTTCTTT,TRBV7-8,-,TRBJ1-1,-
CASSLGTSSYTGELFF,TGTGCCAGCAGCCTAGGGACTAGCAGTTACACCGGGGAGCTGTTTTTT,TRBV9,-,TRBJ2-2,TRBD2
CASSQGGGFSYEQFF,TGCGCCAGCAGCCAAGGGGGGGGGTTTAGCTATGAGCAGTTCTTC,TRBV4-3,-,TRBJ2-1,TRBD2
CASTLAGAYNEQFF,TGTGCCAGCACGCTAGCGGGAGCCTACAATGAGCAGTTCTTC,TRBV2,-,TRBJ2-1,TRBD2
CASSLVAGGGNTEAFF,TGCGCCAGCAGCTTGGTGGCAGGGGGAGGGAACACTGAAGCTTTCTTT,TRBV5-1,-,TRBJ1-1,TRBD1
CASSLRPKTQGARETQYF,TGTGCCAGCAGCCTCCGCCCTAAAACACAGGGGGCGCGGGAGACCCAGTACTTC,TRBV7-9,-,TRBJ2-5,TRBD1
CASSVKGAGYNQPQHF,TGTGCCAGCAGTGTGAAGGGGGCAGGCTACAATCAGCCCCAGCATTTT,TRBV6-1,-,TRBJ1-5,TRBD1
CSATQKPSSHEQFF,TGCAGCGCGACTCAGAAGCCTAGTTCTCATGAGCAGTTCTTC,TRBV29-1,once,TRBJ2-1,-
CASSAGGAEQFF,TGTGCCAGCAGCGCAGGAGGGGCAGAGCAGTTCTTC,TRBV11-3,-,TRBJ2-1,-
CASSIGHRVDTQYF,TGTGCCAGTAGTATAGGGCATCGGGTAGATACGCAGTATTTT,TRBV19,-,TRBJ2-3,-
CASSDRQGSDTEAFF,TGCGCCAGCAGCGACCGACAGGGATCGGACACTGAAGCTTTCTTT,TRBV5-1,-,TRBJ1-1,TRBD1
CASRQTVRSGKEYDTEAFF,TGTGCCAGCAGGCAAACGGTGAGGTCAGGGAAGGAGTACGACACTGAAGCTTTCTTT,TRBV3-1/TRBV3-2,-,TRBJ1-1,-
CAWSVHPTTGDDISGNTIYF,TGTGCCTGGAGTGTGCACCCCACAACAGGGGACGATATCTCTGGAAACACCATATATTTT,TRBV30,-,TRBJ1-3,TRBD1
CASSFQGSGQETQYF,TGTGCCAGCAGCTTCCAGGGGAGTGGGCAAGAGACCCAGTACTTC,TRBV7-2,-,TRBJ2-5,-
CASSYRASYNEQFF,TGTGCCAGCAGTTACAGGGCCTCCTACAATGAGCAGTTCTTC,TRBV27,-,TRBJ2-1,-
CASSQRALYEQYF,TGCGCCAGCAGTCAGCGGGCGCTCTACGAGCAGTACTTC,TRBV5-1,-,TRBJ2-7,-
CASSLGQVENEQFF,TGTGCCAGTAGTCTCGGACAGGTCGAAAATGAGCAGTTCTTC,TRBV19,-,TRBJ2-1,TRBD1
CASSFRARGGDTQYF,TGTGCCAGCAGCTTCCGTGCGCGGGGGGGAGATACGCAGTATTTT,TRBV7-2,-,TRBJ2-3,TRBD2
CASVPLRSPMAEAFF,TGTGCCAGCGTACCACTCAGGTCACCAATGGCTGAAGCTTTCTTT,TRBV2,-,TRBJ1-1,-
CASSESRASGYNEQFF,TGCGCCAGCAGTGAGTCGAGAGCTAGCGGTTACAATGAGCAGTTCTTC,TRBV10-1,few,TRBJ2-1,TRBD2
CASSPPGQGTRTLHF,TGCGCCAGCAGTCCCCCGGGACAGGGGACGAGGACCCTCCACTTT,TRBV5-1,few,TRBJ1-6,TRBD1
CASSSGQGASPGGYTF,TGCGCCAGCAGCTCGGGACAGGGGGCCTCTCCGGGAGGCTACACCTTC,TRBV5-1,-,TRBJ1-2,TRBD1
CASRSRGQETQYF,TGCGCCAGCAGGTCCCGGGGGCAAGAGACCCAGTACTTC,TRBV5-1,-,TRBJ2-5,-
CASSQRQGTYGYTF,TGCGCCAGCAGCCAGAGACAGGGGACATATGGCTACACCTTC,TRBV4-1,-,TRBJ1-2,TRBD1
CASSSQGLNTEAFF,TGTGCCAGTAGCTCACAGGGATTGAACACTGAAGCTTTCTTT,TRBV19,-,TRBJ1-1,-
CASSSGGNQPQHF,TGTGCCAGCAGCTCAGGAGGGAATCAGCCCCAGCATTTT,TRBV5-6,-,TRBJ1-5,-
CASSIRSGGAGDTQYF,TGTGCCAGTAGTATAAGGAGCGGGGGGGCCGGAGATACGCAGTATTTT,TRBV19,-,TRBJ2-3,TRBD2
CASTTGGATNEKLFF,TGTGCCAGTACCACAGGGGGGGCAACTAATGAAAAACTGTTTTTT,TRBV19,-,TRBJ1-4,TRBD1
CASSSWGLAGGRAKNIQYF,TGTGCCAGCAGTTCCTGGGGACTAGCGGGGGGACGAGCCAAAAACATTCAGTACTTC,TRBV28,-,TRBJ2-4,TRBD2
CASSLLPLIRNQPQHF,TGCGCCAGCAGCTTGCTCCCACTGATCCGCAATCAGCCCCAGCATTTT,TRBV5-1,-,TRBJ1-5,-
CASSQARDRGFPGANVLTF,TGCGCCAGCAGCCAAGCCCGGGACAGGGGCTTCCCTGGGGCCAACGTCCTGACTTTC,TRBV4-3,-,TRBJ2-6,TRBD1
CASSQETGGSQPQHF,TGCGCCAGCAGCCAAGAGACAGGGGGCTCTCAGCCCCAGCATTTT,TRBV4-3,-,TRBJ1-5,TRBD1
CSVGASGEAVDTQYF,TGCAGCGTTGGGGCTAGCGGGGAGGCGGTAGATACGCAGTATTTT,TRBV29-1,-,TRBJ2-3,TRBD2
CASSYAGVSNQPQHF,TGTGCCAGCAGTTACGCAGGGGTCTCCAATCAGCCCCAGCATTTT,TRBV6-2/TRBV6-3,-,TRBJ1-5,-
CATAPGGTEAFF,TGTGCCACCGCCCCAGGGGGAACTGAAGCTTTCTTT,TRBV19,few,TRBJ1-1,TRBD1
CASSMGGGRVEKLFF,TGTGCCAGTAGTATGGGCGGCGGGAGGGTTGAAAAACTGTTTTTT,TRBV19,-,TRBJ1-4,-
CASSLGGAGNIQYF,TGTGCCAGCAGTTTAGGGGGGGCGGGAAACATTCAGTACTTC,TRBV28,-,TRBJ2-4,-
CASSPAGQGFSEAFF,TGTGCCAGTAGTCCGGCGGGACAGGGGTTCTCTGAAGCTTTCTTT,TRBV19,few,TRBJ1-1,TRBD1
CASSPGGLAKNIQYF,TGTGCCAGCAGCCCCGGGGGGTTGGCCAAAAACATTCAGTACTTC,TRBV7-2,-,TRBJ2-4,TRBD2
CASRPGSSYEQYF,TGCGCCAGCAGGCCGGGGAGCTCCTACGAGCAGTACTTC,TRBV5-1,-,TRBJ2-7,-
CASSHDRNEQYF,TGTGCCAGCAGCCACGACAGAAACGAGCAGTACTTC,TRBV3-1/TRBV3-2,few,TRBJ2-7,-
CASSVLAGATSYSYNEQFF,TGTGCCAGCAGCGTGCTAGCGGGGGCTACTTCTTACTCCTACAATGAGCAGTTCTTC,TRBV9,-,TRBJ2-1,TRBD2